Sequencing of this TCR beta chain was carried out in a study of CD8+CD57+ T cells in acquired aplastic anemia listed by TCRdb under 2018. Background for the entire study: A mean of around 3.3 ug of DNA, ranging from roughly 0.2 to 27.4 ug, was extracted from sorted CD4+ and CD8+ cells. A CD8+CD57+ expansion meant a frequency higher than the mean frequency seen in healthy subjects.

Expansion of CD8+CD57+ cells had been shown by flow cytometry in the patients chosen for sequencing. All patients had severe acquired aplastic anemia diagnosed by International Study of Aplastic Anemia and Agranulocytosis and Camitta criteria. Patients had received no therapy at the time of blood sampling. In this study, sorted CD4+ and CD8+ T cells from the blood of healthy subjects and of severe aplastic anemia patients had their TCR repertoires deep-sequenced. Patients were enrolled in the USA under clinicaltrials.gov protocols 00001620, 01623167, 00001397, 00071045, 00081523 and 00961064. Ficoll-Paque density gradient centrifugation was used to isolate peripheral blood mononuclear cells. Before DNA was extracted, CD4+ and CD8+ T cells were sorted using either FACS or magnetic beads. Genomic DNA was used as template for profiling of TCR beta VDJ combinations and CDR3 sequences. TCR repertoire sequencing was run on an Illumina HiSeq 2000. Turning to the authors' computational methods: Repertoire assessment relied on Simpson's diversity index, CDR3 size and DJ length profiles, and TRBV/TRBJ rearrangement plots. The immunodominant clone was defined as the most abundant DNA sequence in deep sequencing data. CDR3 amino acid sequences were checked for sharing across subjects and were also compared against the VDJdb database and published repertoires. TCRdb reanalyzed the raw reads on its own, using fastp at Q25 for trimming and MiXCR for clone calling, and kept in-frame beta chains. Rows matching on CDR3 protein sequence are summarized as one entry with the most common DNA and genes. These V and J calls derive from TCRdb rather than the authors' analysis. In all, the sample holds 180,000 or so distinct CDR3 sequences, and about half of those were seen once. Jointly, the top ten make up more than 1.5% of the sample.

Comments on this clonotype: This receptor's antigen is unknown. Base qualities are missing; no much larger clone stands one base away.

Findings and caveats that apply to the study as a whole: Patients and healthy controls showed no significant difference in CD8+ Simpson's diversity (P=0.060). Although around 30 CD8+ CDR3 sequences were shared by patients and controls, these sequences appeared highly expressed in patients and within the immunodominant clones of patients.

Deletion took 6 bases off V and 0 bases off J, with a span of 8 bases between the germline ends. Looking up the germline V gene (reference sequence) yields CDR1 LNHDA and CDR2 SQIVND. Reading from cysteine to phenylalanine, the CDR3 counts 13 amino acids. The only DNA kept is the CDR3, 39 bases in frame from the first base. This receptor chain uses TRBV19 and TRBJ1-1; TRBD1 might be the D gene, on 5 matching bases. The sequenced material came from sorted CD4+, CD8+, or CD8+CD57+ T cells (not recorded which) from PBMCs. The origin of this receptor is a human donor with aplastic anemia. The CDR3: CASSPQVNTEAFF. The nucleotides read TGTGCCAGTAGCCCACAGGTGAACACTGAAGCTTTCTTT.